The 4 T cell receptor beta chains listed next were all sequenced from one sample in a study of blood T cell repertoires in COVID-19 (dated by TCRdb to the early 2020s). Library construction relied on the immunoSEQ multiplex PCR assay. TCRdb stores this immuneACCESS table with in-frame sequences only. Part of the clones is absent; in the studies checked, under half of the shortfall reflects unresolved V genes, and no reason is known for the rest. The sample table shows some 290,000 clones, and 90% are seen once. The ten largest clones capture less than 4% of the sample. Sequenced: PBMCs or T cells enriched from blood (not recorded which). The source of these receptors is a woman in her 30s who had been exposed to COVID-19.

The rearrangement uses TRBV7-9 and TRBJ2-3; 8 bases line up with TRBD2. Germline CDR1 and CDR2: SEHNR and FQNEAQ (reference sequence). CDR3 length: 15 residues. V was pared by 5 bases and J by 0 bases, with 4 bases of the junction left unmatched. CDR3 amino acids: CASSQRGPSTDTQYF. CDR3 bases: TGTGCCAGCAGCCAGCGGGGGCCTAGCACAGATACGCAGTATTTT.

The V and J genes are TRBV14 and TRBJ1-2, with 9 bases that match TRBD1. Germline lookup yields CDR1 SGHDN and CDR2 FVKESK. V gave up 5 bases and J gave up 8 bases; unmatched junction bases: 9. This CDR3 is 14 amino acids long. The DNA of the CDR3 is TGTGCCAGCAGCGAACGGGACAGGGAGGGAGGCTACACCTTC. Protein: CASSERDREGGYTF.

This rearrangement joins TRBV5-6 to TRBJ2-7; TRBD2 aligns across 8 bases. V was clipped by 1 base and J by 5 bases; unmatched bases: 14. The germline V gene encodes CDR1 SGHDT and CDR2 YYEEEE. The CDR3 spans 17 residues. The CDR3 protein is CASSLRAGDPYLNEQYF. The CDR3 nucleotides are TGTGCCAGCAGCTTGAGAGCGGGGGACCCCTACCTCAACGAGCAGTACTTC. The entire variable domain, with the rest obtained from reference TRBV5-6 and TRBJ2-7, is as follows: DAGVTQSPTHLIKTRGQQVTLRCSPKSGHDTVSWYQQALGQGPQFIFQYYEEEERQRGNFPDRFSGHQFPNYSSELNVNALLLGDSALYLCASSLRAGDPYLNEQYFGPGTRLTVT.

For this clone: This specimen includes other DNA sequences encoding the same CDR3. The chain couples TRBV7-2 to TRBJ2-5; 10 bases line up with TRBD2. CDR1 and CDR2 from the germline V gene are SGHTA and FQGNSA. The CDR3 has 15 amino acids. With V trimmed by 3 bases and J by 5 bases, 6 bases remained unmatched. The CDR3, as DNA: TGTGCCAGCAGCTTCCAGCGGGGGGGCCAGGAGACCCAGTACTTC. Translating it yields CASSFQRGGQETQYF.